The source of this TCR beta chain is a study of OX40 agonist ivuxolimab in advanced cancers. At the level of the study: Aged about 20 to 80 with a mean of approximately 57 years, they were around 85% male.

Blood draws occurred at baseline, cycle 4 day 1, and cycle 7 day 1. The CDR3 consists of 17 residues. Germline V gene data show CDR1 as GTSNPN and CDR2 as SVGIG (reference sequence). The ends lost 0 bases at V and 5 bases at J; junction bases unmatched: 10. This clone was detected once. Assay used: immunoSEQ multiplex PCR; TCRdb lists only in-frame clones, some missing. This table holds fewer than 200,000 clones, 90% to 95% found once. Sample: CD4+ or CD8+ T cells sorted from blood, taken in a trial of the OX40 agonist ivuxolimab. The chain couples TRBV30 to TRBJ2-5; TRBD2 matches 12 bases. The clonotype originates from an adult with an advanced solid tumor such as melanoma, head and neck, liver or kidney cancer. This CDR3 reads CAWSVLAGGRGRETQYF. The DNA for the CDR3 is TGTGCCTGGAGTGTCCTAGCGGGAGGGCGGGGGAGGGAGACCCAGTACTTC.